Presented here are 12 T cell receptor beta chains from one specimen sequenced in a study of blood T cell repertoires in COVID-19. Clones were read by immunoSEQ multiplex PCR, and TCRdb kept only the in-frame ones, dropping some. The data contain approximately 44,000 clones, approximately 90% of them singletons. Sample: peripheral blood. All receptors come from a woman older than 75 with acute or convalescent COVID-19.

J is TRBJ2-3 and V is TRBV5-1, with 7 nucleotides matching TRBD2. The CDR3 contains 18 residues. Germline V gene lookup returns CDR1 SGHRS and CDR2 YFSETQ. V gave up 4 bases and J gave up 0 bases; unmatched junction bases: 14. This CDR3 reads CASSPRRSGGRSTDTQYF. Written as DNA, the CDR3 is TGCGCCAGCAGCCCCCGGAGATCCGGGGGGAGGAGCACAGATACGCAGTATTTT. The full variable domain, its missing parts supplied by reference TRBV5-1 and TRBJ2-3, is KAGVTQTPRYLIKTRGQQVTLSCSPISGHRSVSWYQQTPGQGLQFLFEYFSETQRNKGNFPGRFSGRQFSNSRSEMNVSTLELGDSALYLCASSPRRSGGRSTDTQYFGPGTRLTVL.

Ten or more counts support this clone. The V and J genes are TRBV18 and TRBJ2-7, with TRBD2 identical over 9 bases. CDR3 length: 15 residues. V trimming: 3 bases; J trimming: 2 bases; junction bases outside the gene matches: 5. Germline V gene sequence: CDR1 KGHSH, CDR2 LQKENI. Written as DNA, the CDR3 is TGTGCCAGCTCACCCGGCGGGGGGGGAACCTACGAGCAGTACTTC. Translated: CASSPGGGGTYEQYF.

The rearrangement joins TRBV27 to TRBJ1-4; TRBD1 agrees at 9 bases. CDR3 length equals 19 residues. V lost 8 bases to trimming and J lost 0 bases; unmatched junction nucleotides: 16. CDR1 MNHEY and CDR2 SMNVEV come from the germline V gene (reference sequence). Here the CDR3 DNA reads TGTGCCAGCTCCCAAGTACGGGGGACAGGGTCTTCAACTAATGAAAAACTGTTTTTT. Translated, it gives CASSQVRGTGSSTNEKLFF.

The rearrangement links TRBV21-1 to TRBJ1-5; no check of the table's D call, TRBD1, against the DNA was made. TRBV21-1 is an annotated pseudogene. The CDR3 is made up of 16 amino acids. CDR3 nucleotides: TGTGCCAGCAGCAAAGATCTCAGGGCGGACAATCAGCCCCAGCATTTT. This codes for CASSKDLRADNQPQHF.

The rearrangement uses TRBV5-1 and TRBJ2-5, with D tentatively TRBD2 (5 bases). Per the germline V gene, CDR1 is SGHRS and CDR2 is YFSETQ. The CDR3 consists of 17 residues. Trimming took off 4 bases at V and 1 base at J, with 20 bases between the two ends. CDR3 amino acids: CASSARPIWRAQETQYF. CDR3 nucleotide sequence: TGCGCCAGCAGCGCCAGACCAATTTGGCGGGCCCAAGAGACCCAGTACTTC.

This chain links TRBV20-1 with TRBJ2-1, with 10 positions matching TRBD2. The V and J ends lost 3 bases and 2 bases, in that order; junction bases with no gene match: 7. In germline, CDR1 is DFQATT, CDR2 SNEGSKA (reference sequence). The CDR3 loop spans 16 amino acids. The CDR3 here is CSASKVLAGTYNEQFF. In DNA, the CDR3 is TGCAGTGCTAGTAAGGTACTAGCGGGGACCTACAATGAGCAGTTCTTC.

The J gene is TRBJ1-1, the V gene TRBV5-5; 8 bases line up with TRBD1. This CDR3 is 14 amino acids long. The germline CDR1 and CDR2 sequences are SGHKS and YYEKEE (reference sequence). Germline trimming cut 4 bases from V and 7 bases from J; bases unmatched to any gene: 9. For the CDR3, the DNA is TGTGCCAGCAGCGTGGGACAGGCCAGGGGTGAAGCTTTCTTT. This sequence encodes CASSVGQARGEAFF.

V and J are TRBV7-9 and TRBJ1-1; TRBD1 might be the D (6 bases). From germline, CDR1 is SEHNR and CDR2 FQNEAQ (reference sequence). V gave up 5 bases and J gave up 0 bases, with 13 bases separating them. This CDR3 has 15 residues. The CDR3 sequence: CASSPRGTVNTEAFF. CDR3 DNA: TGTGCCAGCAGCCCGAGGGGGACGGTGAACACTGAAGCTTTCTTT.

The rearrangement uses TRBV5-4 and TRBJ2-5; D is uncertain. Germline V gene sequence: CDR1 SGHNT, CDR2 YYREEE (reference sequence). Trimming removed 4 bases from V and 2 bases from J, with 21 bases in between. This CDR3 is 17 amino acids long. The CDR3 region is CASSRERQSRLQETQYF. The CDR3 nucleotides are TGTGCCAGCAGCAGAGAACGTCAGTCTAGGCTACAAGAGACCCAGTACTTC.

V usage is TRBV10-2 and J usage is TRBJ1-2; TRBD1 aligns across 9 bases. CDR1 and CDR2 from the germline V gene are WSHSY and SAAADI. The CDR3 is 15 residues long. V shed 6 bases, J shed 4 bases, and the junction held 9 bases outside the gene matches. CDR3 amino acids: CASRGGQGMSYGYTF. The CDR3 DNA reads TGCGCCAGCAGGGGGGGACAGGGTATGAGCTATGGCTACACCTTC.

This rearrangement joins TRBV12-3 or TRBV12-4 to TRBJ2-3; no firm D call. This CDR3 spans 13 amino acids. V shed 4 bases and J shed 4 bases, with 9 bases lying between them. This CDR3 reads CASSSGNPDTQYF. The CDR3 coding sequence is TGTGCCAGCAGTTCGGGTAACCCAGATACGCAGTATTTT.

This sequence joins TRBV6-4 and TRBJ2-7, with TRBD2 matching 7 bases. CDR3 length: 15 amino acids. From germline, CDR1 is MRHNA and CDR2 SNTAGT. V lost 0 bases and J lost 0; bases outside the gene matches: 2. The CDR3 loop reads CASSDSAGSSYEQYF. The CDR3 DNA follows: TGTGCCAGCAGTGACTCAGCGGGAAGCTCCTACGAGCAGTACTTC.